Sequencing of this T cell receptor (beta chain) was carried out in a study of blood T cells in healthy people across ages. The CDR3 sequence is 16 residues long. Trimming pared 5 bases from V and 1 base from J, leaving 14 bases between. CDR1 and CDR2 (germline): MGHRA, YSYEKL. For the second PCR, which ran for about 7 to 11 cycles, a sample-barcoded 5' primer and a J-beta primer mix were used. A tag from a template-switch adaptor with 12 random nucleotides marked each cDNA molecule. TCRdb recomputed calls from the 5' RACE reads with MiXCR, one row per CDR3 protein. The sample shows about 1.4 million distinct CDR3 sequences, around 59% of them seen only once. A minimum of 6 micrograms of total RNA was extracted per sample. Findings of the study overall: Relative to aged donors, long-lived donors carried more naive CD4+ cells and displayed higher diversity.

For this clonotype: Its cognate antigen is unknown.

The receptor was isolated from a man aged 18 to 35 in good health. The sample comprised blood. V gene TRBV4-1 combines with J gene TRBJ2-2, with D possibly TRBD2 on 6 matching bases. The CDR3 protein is CASSFRLGRNTGELFF. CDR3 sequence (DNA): TGCGCCAGCAGCTTCAGACTAGGTCGGAACACCGGGGAGCTGTTTTTT.